This T cell receptor beta chain was identified in a study of CD8 T cells in Susac syndrome. With random hexamers, roughly 0.45 to 1 ug RNA was reverse transcribed. One entry per CDR3 protein, called by TCRdb with MiXCR from the immunoSEQ multiplex PCR reads. The repertoire consists of about 94,000 distinct CDR3 sequences, with just under 95% occurring once and the leading ten covering over 0.3%. With V trimmed by 5 bases and J by 8 bases, 10 bases remained unmatched. In germline, CDR1 is DFQATT, CDR2 SNEGSKA (reference sequence). The CDR3 totals 15 residues. V and J are TRBV20-1 and TRBJ1-6, with TRBD1 matching 9 bases. The receptor was derived from a human donor with Susac syndrome. Input material: CD4+ T cells from PBMCs. CDR3 sequence reads: CSAEQGAIKDSPLHF. The DNA for the CDR3 is TGCAGTGCTGAACAGGGGGCGATTAAGGATTCACCCCTCCACTTT.